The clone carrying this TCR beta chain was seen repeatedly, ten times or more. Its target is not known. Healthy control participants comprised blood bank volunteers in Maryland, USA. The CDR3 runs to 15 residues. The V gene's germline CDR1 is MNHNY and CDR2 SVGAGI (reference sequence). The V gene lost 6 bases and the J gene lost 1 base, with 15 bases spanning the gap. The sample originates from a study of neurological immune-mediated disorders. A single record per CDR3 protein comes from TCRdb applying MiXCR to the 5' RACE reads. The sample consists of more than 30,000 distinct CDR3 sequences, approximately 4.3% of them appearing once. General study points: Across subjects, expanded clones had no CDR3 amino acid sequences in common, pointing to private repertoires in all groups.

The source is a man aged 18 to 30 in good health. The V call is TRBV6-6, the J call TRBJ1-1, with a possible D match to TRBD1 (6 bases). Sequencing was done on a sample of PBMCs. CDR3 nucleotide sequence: TGTGCCAGCAGGGGGGGAACAGGGAAGAACACTGAAGCTTTCTTT. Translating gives CASRGGTGKNTEAFF.